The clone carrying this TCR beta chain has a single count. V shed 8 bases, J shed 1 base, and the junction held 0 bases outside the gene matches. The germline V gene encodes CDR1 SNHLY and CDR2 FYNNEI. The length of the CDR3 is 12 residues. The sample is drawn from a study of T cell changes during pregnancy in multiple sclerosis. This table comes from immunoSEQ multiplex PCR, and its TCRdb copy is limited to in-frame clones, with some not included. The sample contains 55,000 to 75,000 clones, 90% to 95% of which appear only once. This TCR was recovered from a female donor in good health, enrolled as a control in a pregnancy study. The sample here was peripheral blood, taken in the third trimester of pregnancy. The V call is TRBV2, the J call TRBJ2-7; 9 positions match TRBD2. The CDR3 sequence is CASGLASYEQYF. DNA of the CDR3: TGTGCCAGCGGACTAGCGTCCTACGAGCAGTACTTC.